This T cell receptor beta chain is from a study of OX40 agonist ivuxolimab in advanced cancers. The overall study: Prior therapy, whether anti-PD-1, anti-PD-L1 or anti-CTLA-4, was allowed, and 35% to 40% had some. General study findings and limits: Compared with CD4+, CD8+ T cells on average had more expanded clones. In the 0.1 to 3.0 mg/kg range, CD4+ and CD8+ blood T cells had expanded clonally by week 6.

The repertoire was sequenced with immunoSEQ multiplex PCR; TCRdb's copy has only in-frame clones and lacks some. The table records some 80,000 clones, 70% to 90% of them present only once. Trimming pared 1 base from V and 8 bases from J, leaving 6 bases between. The CDR3 runs to 12 residues. The germline CDR1 and CDR2 sequences are SGHNT and YYREEE (reference sequence). With respect to this clone: Its antigen is unidentified.

The chain combines TRBV5-4 with TRBJ2-2; D ambiguous. The sequence was obtained from an adult with an advanced solid tumor such as melanoma, head and neck, liver or kidney cancer. Source: CD4+ or CD8+ T cells sorted from blood, taken in a trial of the OX40 agonist ivuxolimab. This chain's CDR3 is CASSLFGGELFF. The CDR3 DNA reads as TGTGCCAGCAGCTTGTTTGGGGGGGAGCTGTTTTTT.